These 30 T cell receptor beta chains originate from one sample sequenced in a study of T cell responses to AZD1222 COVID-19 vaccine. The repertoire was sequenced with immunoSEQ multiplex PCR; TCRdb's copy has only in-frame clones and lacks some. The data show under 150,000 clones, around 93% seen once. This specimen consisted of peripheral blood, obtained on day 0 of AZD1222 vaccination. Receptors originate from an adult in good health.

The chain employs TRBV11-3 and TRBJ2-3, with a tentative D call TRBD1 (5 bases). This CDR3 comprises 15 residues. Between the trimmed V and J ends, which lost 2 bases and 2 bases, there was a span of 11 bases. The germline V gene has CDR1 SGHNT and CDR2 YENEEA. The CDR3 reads CASSLKGCFTDTQYF. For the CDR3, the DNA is TGTGCCAGCAGCTTAAAGGGGTGCTTCACAGATACGCAGTATTTT. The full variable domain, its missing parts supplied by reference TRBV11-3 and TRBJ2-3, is EAGVVQSPRYKIIEKKQPVAFWCNPISGHNTLYWYLQNLGQGPELLIRYENEEAVDDSQLPKDRFSAERLKGVDSTLKIQPAELGDSAVYLCASSLKGCFTDTQYFGPGTRLTVL.

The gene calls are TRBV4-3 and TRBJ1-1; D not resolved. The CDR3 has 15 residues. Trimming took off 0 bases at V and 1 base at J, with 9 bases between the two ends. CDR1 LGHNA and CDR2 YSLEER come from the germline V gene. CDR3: CASSQDRVPNTEAFF. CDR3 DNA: TGCGCCAGCAGCCAAGATAGGGTCCCGAACACTGAAGCTTTCTTT.

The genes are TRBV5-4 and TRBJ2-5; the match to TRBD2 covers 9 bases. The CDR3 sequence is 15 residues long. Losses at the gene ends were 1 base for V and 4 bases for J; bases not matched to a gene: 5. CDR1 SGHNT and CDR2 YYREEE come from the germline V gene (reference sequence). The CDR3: CASSLKLAGRETQYF. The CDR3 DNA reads TGTGCCAGCAGCTTGAAGCTAGCGGGGAGAGAGACCCAGTACTTC.

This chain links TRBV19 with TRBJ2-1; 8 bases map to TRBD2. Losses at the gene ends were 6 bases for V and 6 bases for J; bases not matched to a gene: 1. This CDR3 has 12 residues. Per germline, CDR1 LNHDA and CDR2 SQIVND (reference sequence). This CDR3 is CASRTSVNEQFF. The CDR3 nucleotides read TGTGCCAGTAGGACTAGCGTCAATGAGCAGTTCTTC.

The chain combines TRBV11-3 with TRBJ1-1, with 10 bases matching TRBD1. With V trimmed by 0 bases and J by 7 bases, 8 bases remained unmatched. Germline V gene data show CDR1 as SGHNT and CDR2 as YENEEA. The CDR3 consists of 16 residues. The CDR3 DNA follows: TGTGCCAGCAGCTTAGACCGACAGGGGGCGTTTGGTGAAGCTTTCTTT. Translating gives CASSLDRQGAFGEAFF.

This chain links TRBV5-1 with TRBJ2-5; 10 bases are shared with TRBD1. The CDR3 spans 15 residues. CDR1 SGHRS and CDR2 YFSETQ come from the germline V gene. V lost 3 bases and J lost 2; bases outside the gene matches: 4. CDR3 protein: CASSSRGQGQETQYF. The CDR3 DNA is TGCGCCAGCAGCTCCAGGGGACAGGGGCAAGAGACCCAGTACTTC.

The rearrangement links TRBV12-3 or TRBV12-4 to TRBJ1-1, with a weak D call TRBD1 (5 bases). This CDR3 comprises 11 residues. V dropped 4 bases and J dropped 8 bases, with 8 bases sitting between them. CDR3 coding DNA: TGTGCCAGCAGTTCCGGGGGGGAAGCTTTCTTT. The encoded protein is CASSSGGEAFF.

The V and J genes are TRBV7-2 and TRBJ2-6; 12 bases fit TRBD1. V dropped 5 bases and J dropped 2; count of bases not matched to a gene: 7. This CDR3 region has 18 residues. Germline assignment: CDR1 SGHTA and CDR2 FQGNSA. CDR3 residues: CASSPTGTGGAGANVLTF. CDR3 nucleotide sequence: TGTGCCAGCAGCCCCACCGGGACAGGGGGCGCTGGGGCCAACGTCCTGACTTTC.

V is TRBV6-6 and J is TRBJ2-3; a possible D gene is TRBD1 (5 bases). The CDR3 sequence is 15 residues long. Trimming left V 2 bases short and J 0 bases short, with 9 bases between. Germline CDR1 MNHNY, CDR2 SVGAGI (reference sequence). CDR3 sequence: CASSYRQSSTDTQYF. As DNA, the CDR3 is TGTGCCAGCAGTTACAGACAGTCTAGCACAGATACGCAGTATTTT.

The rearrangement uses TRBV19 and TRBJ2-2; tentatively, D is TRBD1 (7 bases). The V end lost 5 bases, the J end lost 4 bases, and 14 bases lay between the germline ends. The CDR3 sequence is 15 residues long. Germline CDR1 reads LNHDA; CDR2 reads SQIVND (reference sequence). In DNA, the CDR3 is TGTGCCAGTAGTGAGAACAGGGGAGGCACCGGGGAGCTGTTTTTT. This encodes CASSENRGGTGELFF.

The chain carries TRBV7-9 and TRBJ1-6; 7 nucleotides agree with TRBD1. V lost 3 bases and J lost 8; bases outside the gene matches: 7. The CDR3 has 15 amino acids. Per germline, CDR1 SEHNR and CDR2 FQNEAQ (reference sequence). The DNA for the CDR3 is TGTGCCAGCAGCTTGGCGTCAGGGGGTGATTCACCCCTCCACTTT. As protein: CASSLASGGDSPLHF.

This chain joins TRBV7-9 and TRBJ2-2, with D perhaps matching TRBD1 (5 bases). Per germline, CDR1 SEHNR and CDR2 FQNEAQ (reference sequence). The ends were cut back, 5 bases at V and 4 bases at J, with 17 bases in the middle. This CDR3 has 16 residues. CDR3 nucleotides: TGTGCCAGCAGCCTGCTACAGGTGTTCGGCACCGGGGAGCTGTTTTTT. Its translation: CASSLLQVFGTGELFF. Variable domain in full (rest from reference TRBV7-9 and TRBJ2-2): DTGVSQNPRHKITKRGQNVTFRCDPISEHNRLYWYRQTLGQGPEFLTYFQNEAQLEKSRLLSDRFSAERPKGSFSTLEIQRTEQGDSAMYLCASSLLQVFGTGELFFGEGSRLTVL.

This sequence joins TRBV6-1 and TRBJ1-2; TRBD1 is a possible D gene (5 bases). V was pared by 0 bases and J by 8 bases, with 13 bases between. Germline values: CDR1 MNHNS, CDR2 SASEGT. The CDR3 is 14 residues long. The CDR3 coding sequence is TGTGCCAGCAGTGAAGCGCTAGACAGACGGGGCTACACCTTC. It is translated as CASSEALDRRGYTF.

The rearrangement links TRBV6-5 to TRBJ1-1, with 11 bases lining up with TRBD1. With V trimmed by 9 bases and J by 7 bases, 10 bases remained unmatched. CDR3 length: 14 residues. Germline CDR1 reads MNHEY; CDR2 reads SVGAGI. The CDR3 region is CASILTGQGVEAFF. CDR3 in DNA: TGTGCCAGTATCCTTACGGGACAGGGGGTTGAAGCTTTCTTT.

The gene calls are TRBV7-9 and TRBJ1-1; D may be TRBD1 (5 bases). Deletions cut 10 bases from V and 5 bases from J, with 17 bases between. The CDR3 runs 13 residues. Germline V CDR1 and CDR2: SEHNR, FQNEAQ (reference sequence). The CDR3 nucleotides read TGTGCCACCTTCGGGGCGGGGGGAACTGAAGCTTTCTTT. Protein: CATFGAGGTEAFF.

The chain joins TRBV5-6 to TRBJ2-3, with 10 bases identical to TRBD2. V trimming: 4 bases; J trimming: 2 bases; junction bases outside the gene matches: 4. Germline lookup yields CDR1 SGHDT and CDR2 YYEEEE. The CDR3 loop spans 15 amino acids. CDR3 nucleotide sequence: TGTGCCAGCAGCCTAGGACTAGCGGACACAGATACGCAGTATTTT. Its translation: CASSLGLADTDTQYF. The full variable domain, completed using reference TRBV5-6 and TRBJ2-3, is DAGVTQSPTHLIKTRGQQVTLRCSPKSGHDTVSWYQQALGQGPQFIFQYYEEEERQRGNFPDRFSGHQFPNYSSELNVNALLLGDSALYLCASSLGLADTDTQYFGPGTRLTVL.

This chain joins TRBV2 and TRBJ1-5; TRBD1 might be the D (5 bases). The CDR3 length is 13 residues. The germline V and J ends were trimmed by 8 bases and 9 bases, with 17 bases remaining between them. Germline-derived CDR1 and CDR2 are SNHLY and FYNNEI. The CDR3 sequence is CASLGRVEGPQHF. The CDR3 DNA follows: TGTGCCAGCCTGGGGCGGGTTGAAGGGCCCCAGCATTTT.

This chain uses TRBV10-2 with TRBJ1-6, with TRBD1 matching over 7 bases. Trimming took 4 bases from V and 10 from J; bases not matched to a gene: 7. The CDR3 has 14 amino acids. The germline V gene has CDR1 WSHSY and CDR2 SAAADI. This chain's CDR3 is CASSVAGGRSPLHF. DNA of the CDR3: TGCGCCAGCAGTGTGGCAGGGGGTAGGTCACCCCTCCACTTT.

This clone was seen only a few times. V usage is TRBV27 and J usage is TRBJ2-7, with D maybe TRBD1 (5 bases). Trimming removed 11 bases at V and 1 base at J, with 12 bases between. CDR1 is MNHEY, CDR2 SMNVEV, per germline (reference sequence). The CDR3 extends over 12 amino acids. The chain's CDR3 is CAGHRNSYEQYF. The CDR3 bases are TGTGCCGGTCACAGGAATTCCTACGAGCAGTACTTC.

CDR3 nucleotide sequence: TGCGCCAGCAGCACCCGACAGGGAGGAGATGGCTACACCTTC. It is translated as CASSTRQGGDGYTF. The V call is TRBV5-1, the J call TRBJ1-2; 7 bases line up with TRBD1. Unmatched junction bases numbered 9, after V lost 4 bases and J lost 6 bases. This CDR3 comprises 14 residues. CDR1 and CDR2 (germline): SGHRS, YFSETQ.

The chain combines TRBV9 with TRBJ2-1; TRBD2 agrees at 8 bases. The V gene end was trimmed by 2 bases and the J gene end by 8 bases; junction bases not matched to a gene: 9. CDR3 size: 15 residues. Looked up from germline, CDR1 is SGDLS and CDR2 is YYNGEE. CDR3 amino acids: CASSVTGGVSDEQFF. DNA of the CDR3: TGTGCCAGCAGCGTTACCGGGGGGGTTAGTGATGAGCAGTTCTTC.

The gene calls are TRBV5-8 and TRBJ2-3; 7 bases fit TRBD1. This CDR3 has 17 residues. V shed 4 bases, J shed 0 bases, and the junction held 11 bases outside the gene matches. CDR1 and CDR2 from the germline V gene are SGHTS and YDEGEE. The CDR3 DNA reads TGTGCCAGCAGCATAACTCTGGGGACAGCTAGCACAGATACGCAGTATTTT. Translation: CASSITLGTASTDTQYF.

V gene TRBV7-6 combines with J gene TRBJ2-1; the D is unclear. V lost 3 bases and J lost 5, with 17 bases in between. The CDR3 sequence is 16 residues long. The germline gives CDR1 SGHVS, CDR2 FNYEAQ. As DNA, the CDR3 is TGTGCCAGCAGCTTGGGAAACTATGTGGCGGACAATGAGCAGTTCTTC. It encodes CASSLGNYVADNEQFF.

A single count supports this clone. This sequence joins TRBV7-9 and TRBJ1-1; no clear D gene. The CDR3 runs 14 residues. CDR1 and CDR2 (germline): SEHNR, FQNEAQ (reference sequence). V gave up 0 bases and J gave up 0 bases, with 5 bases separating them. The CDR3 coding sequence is TGTGCCAGCAGCTTAGCAGGCTTGAACACTGAAGCTTTCTTT. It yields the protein CASSLAGLNTEAFF.

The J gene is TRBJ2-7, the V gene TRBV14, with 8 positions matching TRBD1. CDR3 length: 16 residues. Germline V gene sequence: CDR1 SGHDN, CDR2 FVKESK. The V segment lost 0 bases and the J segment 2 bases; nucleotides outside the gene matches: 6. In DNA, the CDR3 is TGTGCCAGCAGCCAAGATATTGGACAGGGAACCTACGAGCAGTACTTC. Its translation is CASSQDIGQGTYEQYF.

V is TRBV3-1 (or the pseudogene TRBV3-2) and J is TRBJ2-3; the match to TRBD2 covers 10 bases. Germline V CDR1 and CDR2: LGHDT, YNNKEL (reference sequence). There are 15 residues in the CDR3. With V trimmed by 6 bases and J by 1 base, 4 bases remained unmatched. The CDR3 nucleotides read TGTGCCAGCAGGCCCGGGACTAGCGGCACAGATACGCAGTATTTT. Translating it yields CASRPGTSGTDTQYF.

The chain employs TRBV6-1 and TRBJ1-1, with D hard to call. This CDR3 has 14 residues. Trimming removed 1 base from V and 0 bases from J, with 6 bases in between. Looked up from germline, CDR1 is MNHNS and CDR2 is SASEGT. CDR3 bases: TGTGCCAGCAGTGAAGTCAACTTGAACACTGAAGCTTTCTTT. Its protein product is CASSEVNLNTEAFF.

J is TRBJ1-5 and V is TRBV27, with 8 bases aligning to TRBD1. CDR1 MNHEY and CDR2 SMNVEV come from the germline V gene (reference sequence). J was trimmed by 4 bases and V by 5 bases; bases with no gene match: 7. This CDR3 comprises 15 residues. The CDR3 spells CASSPQQGANQPQHF. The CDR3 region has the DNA TGTGCCAGCAGTCCACAGCAGGGGGCGAATCAGCCCCAGCATTTT.

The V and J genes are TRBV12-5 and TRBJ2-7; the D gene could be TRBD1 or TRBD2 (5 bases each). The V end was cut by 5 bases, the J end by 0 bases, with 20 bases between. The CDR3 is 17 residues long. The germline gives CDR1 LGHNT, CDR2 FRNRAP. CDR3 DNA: TGTGCTAGTGGTATGAACCCGGGGCTGACCGGCTCCTACGAGCAGTACTTC. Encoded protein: CASGMNPGLTGSYEQYF. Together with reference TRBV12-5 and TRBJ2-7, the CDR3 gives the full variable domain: DARVTQTPRHKVTEMGQEVTMRCQPILGHNTVFWYRQTMMQGLELLAYFRNRAPLDDSGMPKDRFSAEMPDATLATLKIQPSEPRDSAVYFCASGMNPGLTGSYEQYFGPGTRLTVT.

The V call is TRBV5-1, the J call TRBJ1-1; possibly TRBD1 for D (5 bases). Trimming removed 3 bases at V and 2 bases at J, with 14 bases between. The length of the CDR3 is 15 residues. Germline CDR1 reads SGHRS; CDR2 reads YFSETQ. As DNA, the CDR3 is TGCGCCAGCAGCTGGACAATCCCCAGTAACACTGAAGCTTTCTTT. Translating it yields CASSWTIPSNTEAFF.